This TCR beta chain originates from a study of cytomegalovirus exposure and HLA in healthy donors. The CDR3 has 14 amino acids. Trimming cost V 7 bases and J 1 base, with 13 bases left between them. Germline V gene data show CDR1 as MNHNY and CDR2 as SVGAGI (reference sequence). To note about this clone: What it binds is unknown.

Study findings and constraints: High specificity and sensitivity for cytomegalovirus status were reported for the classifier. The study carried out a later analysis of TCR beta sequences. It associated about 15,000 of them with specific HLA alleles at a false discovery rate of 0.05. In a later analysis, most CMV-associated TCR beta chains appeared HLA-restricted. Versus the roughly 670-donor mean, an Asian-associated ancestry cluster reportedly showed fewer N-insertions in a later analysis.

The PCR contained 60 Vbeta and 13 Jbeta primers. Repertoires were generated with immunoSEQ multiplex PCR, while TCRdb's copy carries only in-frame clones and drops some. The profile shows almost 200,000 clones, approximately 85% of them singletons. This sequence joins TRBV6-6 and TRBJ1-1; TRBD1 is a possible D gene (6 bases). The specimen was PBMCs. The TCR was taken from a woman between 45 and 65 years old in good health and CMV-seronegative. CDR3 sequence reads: CASTLTGSNTEAFF. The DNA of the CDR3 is TGTGCCAGCACCCTGACAGGCTCGAACACTGAAGCTTTCTTT.